This T cell receptor (beta chain) stems from a study of CD4+ T cells in melanoma. Concerning this clone itself: Its antigen is unknown.

J was trimmed by 5 bases and V by 10 bases; bases with no gene match: 6. From germline, CDR1 is LNHDA and CDR2 SQIVND (reference sequence). This CDR3 has 14 residues. TCRdb's table, derived via immunoSEQ multiplex PCR, lists solely in-frame clones and lacks some. This table has 110,000 to 150,000 clones, about nine tenths appearing once. Study-wide results and limits: A reported correlation linked neoantigen-specific CD4+ T cells to CD8+, macrophage and B cell function. Reportedly, melanoma neoantigen-specific CD4+ T cells showed varied differentiation states.

The sequence was collected from a human donor with melanoma. The J gene is TRBJ2-3, the V gene TRBV19, with TRBD2 matching 13 bases. The CDR3 region has the DNA TGTGCCACCCAACTAGCGGGGGGGCAAGATACGCAGTATTTT. Translation: CATQLAGGQDTQYF. The whole variable domain, remainder taken from reference TRBV19 and TRBJ2-3, is DGGITQSPKYLFRKEGQNVTLSCEQNLNHDAMYWYRQDPGQGLRLIYYSQIVNDFQKGDIAEGYSVSREKKESFPLTVTSAQKNPTAFYLCATQLAGGQDTQYFGPGTRLTVL.